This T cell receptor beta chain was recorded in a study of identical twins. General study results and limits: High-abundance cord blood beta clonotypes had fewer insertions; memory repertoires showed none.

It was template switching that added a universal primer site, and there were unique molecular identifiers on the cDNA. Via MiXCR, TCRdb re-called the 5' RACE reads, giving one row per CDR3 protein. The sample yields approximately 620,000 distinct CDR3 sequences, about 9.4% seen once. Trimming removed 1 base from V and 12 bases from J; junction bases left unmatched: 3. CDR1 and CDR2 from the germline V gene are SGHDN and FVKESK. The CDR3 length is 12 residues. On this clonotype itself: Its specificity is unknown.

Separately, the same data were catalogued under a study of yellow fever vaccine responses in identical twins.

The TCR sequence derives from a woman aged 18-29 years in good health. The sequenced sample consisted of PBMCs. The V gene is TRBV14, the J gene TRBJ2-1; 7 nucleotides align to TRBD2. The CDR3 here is CASSQGRGRQFF. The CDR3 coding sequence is TGTGCCAGCAGCCAAGGGCGCGGGAGGCAGTTCTTC.